These 18 T cell receptor beta chains originate from one sample sequenced in a study of T-cell reconstitution after alpha-beta-depleted transplantation in children (TCRdb year 2016). The library relied on PCR. The instrument was an Illumina HiSeq 2500. Molecular barcoding was employed in the preparation of TCR libraries, with unique molecular identifiers being used to normalize TCRbeta repertoire quantification. Starting from the raw public reads, TCRdb applied fastp trimming at Q25, assembled clones with MiXCR and retained in-frame beta chains. Rows with a matching CDR3 protein are joined into one entry that keeps the most common DNA and genes. This sample has 15,000 to 20,000 distinct CDR3 sequences in its table, and roughly 12% of those were observed once. Approximately 70% of the sample is taken by the ten largest. The treatment or condition label corresponds to: allogeneic hematopoietic cell transplantation with graft depleted of TCRalphabeta T cells and CD19 B cells.

This specimen consisted of PBMCs, mostly from graft donor cells, obtained 180 days after TCRalphabeta/CD19-depleted stem cell transplant. These receptors all come from a boy in the first two years of life who had a stem cell transplant for Wiskott-Aldrich syndrome, so the T cells may come from the graft donor.

This clonotype is labeled medium-sized. The rearrangement links TRBV9 to TRBJ2-5; 9 bases are a match to TRBD2. CDR1 and CDR2 (germline): SGDLS, YYNGEE. The CDR3 is 16 residues long. The ends lost 0 bases at V and 1 base at J; junction bases unmatched: 4. CDR3 protein: CASSVGASGTQETQYF. CDR3 in DNA: TGTGCCAGCAGCGTAGGAGCTAGCGGGACCCAAGAGACCCAGTACTTC.

This clonotype occurred many times. The chain recombines TRBV28 with TRBJ2-5; no firm D call. Germline V gene lookup returns CDR1 MDHEN and CDR2 SYDVKM. V lost 1 base and J lost 5, with 11 bases in between. CDR3 length: 14 amino acids. The CDR3 DNA reads TGTGCCAGCAGTTTATTTCGGGCCTGGGAGACCCAGTACTTC. It encodes CASSLFRAWETQYF.

The genes are TRBV5-1 and TRBJ2-3; D is possibly TRBD1 (5 bases). The germline gives CDR1 SGHRS, CDR2 YFSETQ. The CDR3 contains 12 residues. Trimming shortened V by 0 bases and J by 6 bases, and 5 bases separated the two germline ends. CDR3 sequence reads: CASSLGGDTQYF. The CDR3 coding sequence is TGCGCCAGCAGCTTGGGGGGCGATACGCAGTATTTT.

By proportion, this clonotype is medium-sized (0.01 to 0.1%). The chain carries TRBV6-1 and TRBJ1-5; 11 bases line up with TRBD1. The germline gives CDR1 MNHNS, CDR2 SASEGT. CDR3 size: 18 residues. V was pared by 6 bases and J by 6 bases, with 16 bases of the junction left unmatched. The CDR3 sequence is CASRNFVVWTGGVQPQHF. CDR3 DNA sequence: TGTGCCAGCAGGAACTTCGTCGTATGGACAGGGGGCGTTCAGCCCCAGCATTTT.

In this sample, this clonotype turned up many times. The J gene is TRBJ2-7, the V gene TRBV28; TRBD2 matches at 11 bases. The CDR3 length is 15 residues. Germline V gene data show CDR1 as MDHEN and CDR2 as SYDVKM. The V and J ends lost 7 bases and 5 bases, in that order; junction bases with no gene match: 10. The CDR3 nucleotides read TGTGCCAGCACTCCTCGACTAGCGGGAATTCACGAGCAGTACTTC. It specifies CASTPRLAGIHEQYF.

Concerning this clonotype itself: This may come from a read error, since a much larger clone is one base off. The chain carries TRBV20-1 and TRBJ1-4; 10 bases map to TRBD1. CDR3 size: 13 residues. CDR1 DFQATT and CDR2 SNEGSKA come from the germline V gene (reference sequence). CDR3 region: CGASRDRGEKLFF. Here the CDR3 DNA reads TGCGGTGCTAGCCGGGACAGGGGTGAAAAACTGTTTTTT.

V gene TRBV5-8 combines with J gene TRBJ1-4; 7 positions agree with TRBD1. J lost 6 bases, V lost 4 bases, and 12 bases had no gene match. There are 16 residues in the CDR3. CDR1 and CDR2 (germline): SGHTS, YDEGEE. In DNA, the CDR3 is TGTGCCAGCAGCCTAAGCGACAGGGTCGGGGATGAAAAACTGTTTTTT. The encoded protein is CASSLSDRVGDEKLFF.

The chain couples TRBV13 to TRBJ2-5; possibly TRBD1 for D (6 bases). Trimming pared 4 bases from V and 3 bases from J, leaving 15 bases between. The CDR3 runs to 15 residues. The germline V gene has CDR1 PRHDT and CDR2 FYEKMQ (reference sequence). The CDR3 reads CASSSPSDSEETQYF. CDR3 sequence (DNA): TGTGCCAGCAGCTCCCCTTCGGACAGCGAAGAGACCCAGTACTTC.

The genes are TRBV6-1 and TRBJ2-7; 11 bases match TRBD1. CDR3 length: 15 residues. Germline CDR1 is MNHNS and CDR2 is SASEGT. V shed 3 bases, J shed 2 bases, and the junction held 3 bases outside the gene matches. The CDR3 spells CASSDGQGAPYEQYF. The CDR3 DNA sequence: TGTGCCAGCAGTGACGGACAGGGGGCGCCCTACGAGCAGTACTTC.

This clonotype has more than one count but fewer than ten. This chain joins TRBV4-1 and TRBJ1-1; no definite D call. Deletions cut 5 bases from V and 3 bases from J, with 10 bases between. Germline V gene data show CDR1 as MGHRA and CDR2 as YSYEKL. CDR3 size: 13 residues. CDR3 bases: TGCGCCAGCAGCGCTGCAGATTACACTGAAGCTTTCTTT. This codes for CASSAADYTEAFF.

This clonotype has a handful of counts. The genes are TRBV7-9 and TRBJ1-5; D unresolved. CDR1 is SEHNR and CDR2 is FQNEAQ in the germline V gene (reference sequence). V was clipped by 2 bases and J by 0 bases, with 8 bases between them. CDR3 length: 15 amino acids. Here the CDR3 reads CASSLLDNSNQPQHF. CDR3 nucleotide sequence: TGTGCCAGCAGCTTATTAGATAATAGCAATCAGCCCCAGCATTTT. Combining the CDR3 with reference TRBV7-9 and TRBJ1-5 gives the whole variable domain DTGVSQNPRHKITKRGQNVTFRCDPISEHNRLYWYRQTLGQGPEFLTYFQNEAQLEKSRLLSDRFSAERPKGSFSTLEIQRTEQGDSAMYLCASSLLDNSNQPQHFGDGTRLSIL.

This clonotype was counted only a few times. The chain couples TRBV11-2 to TRBJ1-5; 9 bases agree with TRBD1. Germline V gives CDR1 SGHAT, CDR2 FQNNGV. V was clipped by 5 bases and J by 5 bases; unmatched bases: 1. The length of the CDR3 is 13 residues. CDR3 sequence: CASSTGGYQPQHF. CDR3 nucleotides: TGTGCCAGCAGCACAGGGGGCTATCAGCCCCAGCATTTT.

This clonotype appeared a few times. The chain joins TRBV11-2 to TRBJ2-7; 7 nucleotides line up with TRBD1. The J segment lost 3 bases and the V segment lost 5 bases, leaving 7 bases of the junction unmatched. The CDR3 runs to 14 residues. Germline V gene sequence: CDR1 SGHAT, CDR2 FQNNGV. CDR3 DNA sequence: TGTGCCAGCAGCCGGACAGGACAGTTCTACGAGCAGTACTTC. Amino acid sequence: CASSRTGQFYEQYF.

This clonotype was observed at least ten times. The chain joins TRBV5-1 to TRBJ2-7; no firm D call. The CDR3 runs to 11 residues. The V gene lost 2 bases and the J gene lost 4 bases, with 4 bases spanning the gap. Germline CDR1 is SGHRS and CDR2 is YFSETQ. The CDR3 DNA reads as TGCGCCAGCAGCTTTGGTTACGAGCAGTACTTC. As protein: CASSFGYEQYF.

The rearrangement joins TRBV30 to TRBJ2-7, with 7 bases identical to TRBD1. Per the germline V gene, CDR1 is GTSNPN and CDR2 is SVGIG (reference sequence). The V gene end was trimmed by 2 bases and the J gene end by 6 bases; junction bases not matched to a gene: 4. This CDR3 has 12 residues. The CDR3 DNA sequence: TGTGCCTGGAGTCAGGGGGTCGGCGAGCAGTACTTC. It translates to CAWSQGVGEQYF.

This clonotype has ten or more counts. The chain recombines TRBV29-1 with TRBJ2-1, with 8 bases matching TRBD1. The J segment lost 0 bases and the V segment lost 7 bases, leaving 5 bases of the junction unmatched. In germline, CDR1 is SQVTM, CDR2 ANQGSEA. The CDR3 is made up of 14 amino acids. The CDR3 spells CSARDRRSYNEQFF. The CDR3 nucleotides read TGCAGCGCCAGGGACAGGCGCTCCTACAATGAGCAGTTCTTC.

This clonotype was observed a few times. This chain links TRBV5-1 with TRBJ1-6; no clear D. Trimming removed 4 bases at V and 5 bases at J, with 10 bases between. The CDR3 sequence is 14 residues long. Germline CDR1 SGHRS, CDR2 YFSETQ. CDR3 DNA sequence: TGCGCCAGCAGCGAAGGAGTTGATAATTCACCCCTCCACTTT. It yields the protein CASSEGVDNSPLHF.

The rearrangement joins TRBV19 to TRBJ2-7; 12 bases agree with TRBD2. V was pared by 3 bases and J by 2 bases, with 14 bases of the junction left unmatched. The germline CDR1 and CDR2 sequences are LNHDA and SQIVND (reference sequence). The CDR3 extends over 19 amino acids. Here the CDR3 DNA reads TGTGCCAGTAGTATTCGCGCCTCTGCTAGCGGGAGGGCCACCTACGAGCAGTACTTC. As protein: CASSIRASASGRATYEQYF.